This T cell receptor (beta chain) stems from a study of T cells after yellow fever vaccination. General study findings and limits: The presence of abundant clonotypes contaminating from the bulk population was possible in FACS-sorted repertoires.

TCRdb used MiXCR to reprocess the 5' RACE reads, holding one entry per CDR3 protein. The data hold 300,000 or so distinct CDR3 sequences, with under 5% observed a single time. This clonotype has only a few counts. Its antigen is currently unknown. Germline V gives CDR1 SGHRS, CDR2 YFSETQ. This CDR3 has 16 amino acids. The V gene end was trimmed by 4 bases and the J gene end by 3 bases; junction bases not matched to a gene: 10. This receptor was obtained from a man younger than 35 who received the YFV17D yellow fever vaccine. The J gene is TRBJ2-7, the V gene TRBV5-1; 10 nucleotides line up with TRBD1. Sequenced here: PBMCs, sampled 5 days after the yellow fever booster vaccination. CDR3 in DNA: TGCGCCAGCAGCCCACTGACCGGGACAGGGGTCTACGAGCAGTACTTC. This gives the protein CASSPLTGTGVYEQYF.